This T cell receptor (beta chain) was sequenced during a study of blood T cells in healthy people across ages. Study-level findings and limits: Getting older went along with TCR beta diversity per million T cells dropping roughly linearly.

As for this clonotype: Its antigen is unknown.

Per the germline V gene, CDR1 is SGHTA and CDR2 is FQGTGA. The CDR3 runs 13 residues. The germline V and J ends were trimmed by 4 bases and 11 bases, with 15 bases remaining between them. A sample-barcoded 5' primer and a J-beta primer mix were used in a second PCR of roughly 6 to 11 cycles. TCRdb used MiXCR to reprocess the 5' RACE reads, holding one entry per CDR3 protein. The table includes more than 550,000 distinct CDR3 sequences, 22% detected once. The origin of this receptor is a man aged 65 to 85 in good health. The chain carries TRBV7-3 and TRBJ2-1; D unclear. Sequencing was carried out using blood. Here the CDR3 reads CASSSPQTEQQFF. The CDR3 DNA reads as TGTGCCAGCAGCTCACCCCAGACGGAACAGCAGTTCTTC.